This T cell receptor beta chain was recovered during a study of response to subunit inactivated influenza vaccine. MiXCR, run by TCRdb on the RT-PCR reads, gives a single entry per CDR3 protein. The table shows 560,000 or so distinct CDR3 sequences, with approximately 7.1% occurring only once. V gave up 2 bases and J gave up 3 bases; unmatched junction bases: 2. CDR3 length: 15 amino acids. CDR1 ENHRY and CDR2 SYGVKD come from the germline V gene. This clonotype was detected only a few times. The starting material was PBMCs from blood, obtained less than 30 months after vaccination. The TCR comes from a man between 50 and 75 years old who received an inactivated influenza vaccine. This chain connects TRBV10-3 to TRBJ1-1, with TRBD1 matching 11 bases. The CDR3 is CAISEGQGAYTEAFF. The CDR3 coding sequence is TGTGCCATCAGTGAGGGACAGGGGGCTTACACTGAAGCTTTCTTT.